This T cell receptor (beta chain) emerged from a study of T-cell memory formation after mild COVID-19. V lost 2 bases to trimming and J lost 0 bases, with 13 bases between them. The germline V gene encodes CDR1 ENHRY and CDR2 SYGVKD. The CDR3 is made up of 16 amino acids. Each CDR3 protein is one row after TCRdb ran MiXCR on the 5' RACE reads. The table lists 380,000 or so distinct CDR3 sequences, roughly 13% of them singletons, with around a fifth in the top ten. This TCR came from a man between 18 and 29 years old who had mild COVID-19 (a few samples of this study predate the infection). Cell type and time point are not known. Sequenced sample: PBMCs or a T cell subset sorted from them (not recorded which). This chain connects TRBV10-3 to TRBJ1-1; a weak D match, TRBD1 (5 bases). The CDR3 coding sequence is TGTGCCATCAGTGAGCCAGACAGAGGGATGAACACTGAAGCTTTCTTT. Its translation is CAISEPDRGMNTEAFF.